Listed below are T cell receptor beta chains from one sample, sequenced in a study of T cells in Graves' hyperthyroidism and ophthalmopathy. TCRdb ran MiXCR on the multiplex PCR reads and lists one entry per CDR3 protein. The table shows 480,000 or so distinct CDR3 sequences, with around 43% occurring only once. Sample: peripheral blood or thyroid tissue (not recorded which). The receptors shown here come from an adult woman with Graves' disease, either hyperthyroidism or ophthalmopathy (not recorded which). Each CDR3 is given with its conserved first and last residue. The D gene is left open where the match is weak. Clone size is stated in some rows and not others, as once, few, many or a class when expanded.

clone size: NA
V gene: TRBV29-1
J gene: TRBJ2-3
D gene: TRBD2
CDR3 DNA: TGCAGCGTTTCTTTGGCGGGAGGCCTGGATACGCAGTATTTT
CDR3 protein: CSVSLAGGLDTQYF

clone size: NA
V gene: TRBV29-1
J gene: TRBJ2-2
D gene: NA
CDR3 DNA: TGCAGCGCCGGGGCAGTGACGAACACCGGGGAGCTGTTTTTT
CDR3 protein: CSAGAVTNTGELFF

clone size: few
V gene: TRBV25-1
J gene: TRBJ1-2
D gene: TRBD1
CDR3 DNA: TGTGCCAGCAGTCCGTCGACAGGGGGCTTTGGTGGCTACACCTTC
CDR3 protein: CASSPSTGGFGGYTF

clone size: NA
V gene: TRBV20-1
J gene: TRBJ2-5
D gene: TRBD2
CDR3 DNA: TGCAGTGCTGGGGGGGGGACTAGCGGATGGGAGACCCAGTACTTC
CDR3 protein: CSAGGGTSGWETQYF

clone size: NA
V gene: TRBV5-1
J gene: TRBJ2-7
D gene: NA
CDR3 DNA: TGCGCCAGCAGCGCCGAGGCAGCATCCTACGAGCAGTACTTC
CDR3 protein: CASSAEAASYEQYF

clone size: once
V gene: TRBV5-1
J gene: TRBJ1-1
D gene: TRBD1
CDR3 DNA: TGCGCCAGCAGCTCACAGGGGCCTTACGCCACTGAAGCTTTCTTT
CDR3 protein: CASSSQGPYATEAFF

clone size: NA
V gene: TRBV7-2
J gene: TRBJ2-7
D gene: NA
CDR3 DNA: TGTGCCAGCAGCTCCCTCCTCCGAGCCACGGGAGCGAAGCAGTACTTC
CDR3 protein: CASSSLLRATGAKQYF

clone size: NA
V gene: TRBV6-5
J gene: TRBJ1-2
D gene: NA
CDR3 DNA: TGTGCCAGCACCAGGGGAAAGGTTGGTGGCTACACCTTC
CDR3 protein: CASTRGKVGGYTF

clone size: NA
V gene: TRBV12-3/TRBV12-4
J gene: TRBJ2-5
D gene: NA
CDR3 DNA: TGTGCCAGCAGAGGGACGGGAAAGACCCAGTACTTC
CDR3 protein: CASRGTGKTQYF

clone size: NA
V gene: TRBV7-9
J gene: TRBJ1-1
D gene: NA
CDR3 DNA: TGTGCCAGCAGCCTAGGAGGGGTAACTGAAGCTCTCTTT
CDR3 protein: CASSLGGVTEALF

clone size: many
V gene: TRBV20-1
J gene: TRBJ1-5
D gene: NA
CDR3 DNA: TGCAGTGCCCGGAGCGAGTTGGATCAGCCCCAGCATTTT
CDR3 protein: CSARSELDQPQHF

clone size: NA
V gene: TRBV6-4
J gene: TRBJ1-3
D gene: TRBD1
CDR3 DNA: TGTGCCAGCAGTGACGACAGGGGGGGAAACACCATATATTTT
CDR3 protein: CASSDDRGGNTIYF

clone size: many
V gene: TRBV9
J gene: TRBJ2-5
D gene: TRBD2
CDR3 DNA: TGTGCCAGCAGCCTCGGGCCGACTAGCGGAGACCAAGAGACCCAGTACTTC
CDR3 protein: CASSLGPTSGDQETQYF

clone size: NA
V gene: TRBV5-1
J gene: TRBJ2-7
D gene: NA
CDR3 DNA: TGCGCCAGCAGCTCCAAAGACCACGAGCAGTACTTC
CDR3 protein: CASSSKDHEQYF

clone size: NA
V gene: TRBV9
J gene: TRBJ2-5
D gene: NA
CDR3 DNA: TGTGCCAGCAGCTACGGAGGGGCAGAGACCCAGTACTTC
CDR3 protein: CASSYGGAETQYF

clone size: NA
V gene: TRBV20-1
J gene: TRBJ2-5
D gene: TRBD2
CDR3 DNA: TGCAGTGCTAGGTCCCTAGCGGGAAACCAAGAGACCCAGTACTTC
CDR3 protein: CSARSLAGNQETQYF

clone size: NA
V gene: TRBV20-1
J gene: TRBJ1-1
D gene: NA
CDR3 DNA: TGCAGTCTTCTGGGGCCGAACACTGAAGCTTTCTTT
CDR3 protein: CSLLGPNTEAFF

clone size: NA
V gene: TRBV2
J gene: TRBJ1-2
D gene: NA
CDR3 DNA: TGTGCCAGGAGGACAGAAGAGAGCTATGGCTACACCTTC
CDR3 protein: CARRTEESYGYTF

clone size: NA
V gene: TRBV20-1
J gene: TRBJ1-1
D gene: TRBD1
CDR3 DNA: TGCAGTGCTAGCCCAGGGGGATTCGCTGAAGCTTTCTTT
CDR3 protein: CSASPGGFAEAFF

clone size: few
V gene: TRBV7-9
J gene: TRBJ2-1
D gene: NA
CDR3 DNA: TGTGCCAGCAGCTTAGGCCCCGCCAATGAGCAGTTCTTC
CDR3 protein: CASSLGPANEQFF

clone size: NA
V gene: TRBV29-1
J gene: TRBJ2-2
D gene: TRBD1
CDR3 DNA: TGCAGCGTAGAGAGGGGGCAGGTCGGGGAGCTGTTTTTT
CDR3 protein: CSVERGQVGELFF

clone size: many
V gene: TRBV5-4
J gene: TRBJ2-5
D gene: NA
CDR3 DNA: TGTGCCAGCAGCTTGAGTGCGGAGACCCAGTACTTC
CDR3 protein: CASSLSAETQYF

clone size: many
V gene: TRBV7-6
J gene: TRBJ2-2
D gene: TRBD2
CDR3 DNA: TGTGCCAGCAGCCAAGGGACTAGCGGGAGGACCCACGGGGAGCTGTTTTTT
CDR3 protein: CASSQGTSGRTHGELFF

clone size: NA
V gene: TRBV10-1
J gene: TRBJ1-2
D gene: TRBD1
CDR3 DNA: TGCGCCAGCAGTGAGTCCGGGACAGGGGATGTCGGCTACACCTTC
CDR3 protein: CASSESGTGDVGYTF

clone size: NA
V gene: TRBV4-2
J gene: TRBJ2-7
D gene: NA
CDR3 DNA: TGTGCCAGCAGCCAAGGTAGATACGAGCAGTACTTC
CDR3 protein: CASSQGRYEQYF

clone size: NA
V gene: TRBV29-1
J gene: TRBJ1-1
D gene: TRBD1
CDR3 DNA: TGCAGCGGCCGGACAGGGGACACTGAAGCTTTCTTT
CDR3 protein: CSGRTGDTEAFF

clone size: NA
V gene: TRBV7-9
J gene: TRBJ2-7
D gene: NA
CDR3 DNA: TGTGCCAGCTCACCACCGGTCCCGAACAACTACGAGCAGTACTTC
CDR3 protein: CASSPPVPNNYEQYF

clone size: NA
V gene: TRBV7-2
J gene: TRBJ1-2
D gene: TRBD1
CDR3 DNA: TGTGCCAGCAGCGGACGCTCAGGGGGCGCGGGGTATGGCTACACCTTC
CDR3 protein: CASSGRSGGAGYGYTF

clone size: once
V gene: TRBV7-9
J gene: TRBJ2-7
D gene: TRBD2
CDR3 DNA: TGTGCCAGCAGCTTAAGCCACGGGAGGGGCTCCGAGCAGTACTTC
CDR3 protein: CASSLSHGRGSEQYF

clone size: NA
V gene: TRBV15
J gene: TRBJ1-4
D gene: NA
CDR3 DNA: TGTGCCACCAGCAGAGTACGGGGGGGGAGGATTGAAAAACTGTTTTTT
CDR3 protein: CATSRVRGGRIEKLFF

clone size: NA
V gene: TRBV19
J gene: TRBJ1-1
D gene: NA
CDR3 DNA: TGTGCCAGTAGTGGCTCAGGGGATTCGTCTGAAGCTTTCTTT
CDR3 protein: CASSGSGDSSEAFF

clone size: NA
V gene: TRBV9
J gene: TRBJ2-5
D gene: NA
CDR3 DNA: TGTGCCAGCAGCTCCCCCGGGACCCAAGAGACCCAGTACTTC
CDR3 protein: CASSSPGTQETQYF

clone size: NA
V gene: TRBV20-1
J gene: TRBJ1-2
D gene: TRBD1
CDR3 DNA: TGCAGTGCTAAGACCACAGGGGACGATGGCTACACCTTC
CDR3 protein: CSAKTTGDDGYTF

clone size: few
V gene: TRBV2
J gene: TRBJ1-2
D gene: NA
CDR3 DNA: TGTGCCAGCAGTGAGCCCCCGGGACTAGCGGGCTACACCTTC
CDR3 protein: CASSEPPGLAGYTF

clone size: many
V gene: TRBV7-2
J gene: TRBJ1-5
D gene: NA
CDR3 DNA: TGTGCCAGCAGCGCCCTTAATCAGCCCCAGCATTTT
CDR3 protein: CASSALNQPQHF

clone size: few
V gene: TRBV25-1
J gene: TRBJ2-7
D gene: NA
CDR3 DNA: TGTGCCAGCAGTCAGGGGTTCGACGAGCAGTACTTC
CDR3 protein: CASSQGFDEQYF

clone size: once
V gene: TRBV12-3/TRBV12-4
J gene: TRBJ1-2
D gene: NA
CDR3 DNA: TGTGCCAGCAGTTTCCAGGGGTTTGTTGGCTACACCTTC
CDR3 protein: CASSFQGFVGYTF

clone size: NA
V gene: TRBV7-9
J gene: TRBJ2-7
D gene: NA
CDR3 DNA: TGTGCCAGCAGCCGGGAAGCCTACGAGCAGTACTTC
CDR3 protein: CASSREAYEQYF

clone size: NA
V gene: TRBV2
J gene: TRBJ2-6
D gene: NA
CDR3 DNA: TGTGCCACAGGGCTAGCGGGGGCCAACGTCCTGACTTTC
CDR3 protein: CATGLAGANVLTF

clone size: NA
V gene: TRBV9
J gene: TRBJ2-7
D gene: NA
CDR3 DNA: TGTGCCAGCAGCGTGGCAGGGTTATCCTACGAGCAGTACTTC
CDR3 protein: CASSVAGLSYEQYF

clone size: NA
V gene: TRBV6-1
J gene: TRBJ2-7
D gene: NA
CDR3 DNA: TGTGCCAGCAGTCCTGATACTCTCGAGCAGTACTTC
CDR3 protein: CASSPDTLEQYF

clone size: NA
V gene: TRBV4-2
J gene: TRBJ2-7
D gene: NA
CDR3 DNA: TGTGCCAGCAGCCAAGTTTCTAGAGATGCCCTATACGAGCAGTACTTC
CDR3 protein: CASSQVSRDALYEQYF

clone size: NA
V gene: TRBV29-1
J gene: TRBJ1-1
D gene: NA
CDR3 DNA: TGCAGCGTTGTTGGTCTCAGGAACACTGAAGCTTTCTTT
CDR3 protein: CSVVGLRNTEAFF

clone size: few
V gene: TRBV12-3/TRBV12-4
J gene: TRBJ2-2
D gene: NA
CDR3 DNA: TGTGCCGGCCGGGACTCCCCTACGAACACCGGGGAGCTGTTTTTT
CDR3 protein: CAGRDSPTNTGELFF

clone size: many
V gene: TRBV29-1
J gene: TRBJ1-2
D gene: NA
CDR3 DNA: TGCAGCGTTGCCGCGGCCAGGGAAGGCTACACCTTC
CDR3 protein: CSVAAAREGYTF

clone size: NA
V gene: TRBV7-2
J gene: TRBJ2-2
D gene: NA
CDR3 DNA: TGTGCCAGCAGTCACAACACCGGGGAGCTGTTTTTT
CDR3 protein: CASSHNTGELFF

clone size: NA
V gene: TRBV10-3
J gene: TRBJ1-1
D gene: NA
CDR3 DNA: TGTGCCATCGCGGACAAGGGGTTAGGTGAAGCTTTCTTT
CDR3 protein: CAIADKGLGEAFF

clone size: NA
V gene: TRBV15
J gene: TRBJ2-2
D gene: NA
CDR3 DNA: TGTGCCACCAGCAGACAGGCTGGAAACACCGGGGAGCTGTTTTTT
CDR3 protein: CATSRQAGNTGELFF

clone size: few
V gene: TRBV4-1
J gene: TRBJ2-2
D gene: TRBD2
CDR3 DNA: TGCGCCAGCAGCCAGGACATGGGGAGCGGGACGAACACCGGGGAGCTGTTTTTT
CDR3 protein: CASSQDMGSGTNTGELFF

clone size: NA
V gene: TRBV7-9
J gene: TRBJ1-2
D gene: NA
CDR3 DNA: TGTGCCAGCAGCCTGGCGGGGGGTTGGGGCTACACCTTC
CDR3 protein: CASSLAGGWGYTF

clone size: many
V gene: TRBV7-9
J gene: TRBJ2-7
D gene: NA
CDR3 DNA: TGTGCCAGCAGCCAAATTATAGGGGTCCAAACCGGCGAGCAGTACTTC
CDR3 protein: CASSQIIGVQTGEQYF

clone size: NA
V gene: TRBV14
J gene: TRBJ2-3
D gene: NA
CDR3 DNA: TGTGCCAGCAGCGACCAGGTGCCCACTCACACAGATACGCAGTATTTT
CDR3 protein: CASSDQVPTHTDTQYF

clone size: many
V gene: TRBV29-1
J gene: TRBJ2-2
D gene: NA
CDR3 DNA: TGCAGCGTTGGATGGGGACGAGGGGAGCTGTTTTTT
CDR3 protein: CSVGWGRGELFF

clone size: NA
V gene: TRBV25-1
J gene: TRBJ2-6
D gene: TRBD1
CDR3 DNA: TGTGCCAGCAGTGAATTGTGGCCGGGACAGGGCTCTCCCGGGGCCAACGTCCTGACTTTC
CDR3 protein: CASSELWPGQGSPGANVLTF

clone size: many
V gene: TRBV15
J gene: TRBJ1-3
D gene: NA
CDR3 DNA: TGTGCCACCAGCAGAGAGGTTACCTCCCCGGGAAACACCATATATTTT
CDR3 protein: CATSREVTSPGNTIYF

clone size: few
V gene: TRBV10-2
J gene: TRBJ2-5
D gene: NA
CDR3 DNA: TGCGCCAGCAGTGAGTCTACAAGGGGGGAGACCCAGTACTTC
CDR3 protein: CASSESTRGETQYF

clone size: NA
V gene: TRBV6-5
J gene: TRBJ2-5
D gene: TRBD2
CDR3 DNA: TGTGCCAGCAGCTTACAGGAACTAGCGGGGACCAGACGTCGAGAGACCCAGTACTTC
CDR3 protein: CASSLQELAGTRRRETQYF

clone size: NA
V gene: TRBV12-3/TRBV12-4
J gene: TRBJ2-7
D gene: TRBD2
CDR3 DNA: TGTGCCAGCAGCGGACTAGTTGTCTACGAGCAGTACTTC
CDR3 protein: CASSGLVVYEQYF

clone size: many
V gene: TRBV11-2
J gene: TRBJ2-7
D gene: TRBD1
CDR3 DNA: TGTGCCAGCAGTCGGACAGGGGACGGCTCCTACGAGCAGTACTTC
CDR3 protein: CASSRTGDGSYEQYF

clone size: NA
V gene: TRBV20-1
J gene: TRBJ1-1
D gene: NA
CDR3 DNA: TGCAGTGCCGGGGTTGGGACCGAAGCAGCTTTCTTT
CDR3 protein: CSAGVGTEAAFF